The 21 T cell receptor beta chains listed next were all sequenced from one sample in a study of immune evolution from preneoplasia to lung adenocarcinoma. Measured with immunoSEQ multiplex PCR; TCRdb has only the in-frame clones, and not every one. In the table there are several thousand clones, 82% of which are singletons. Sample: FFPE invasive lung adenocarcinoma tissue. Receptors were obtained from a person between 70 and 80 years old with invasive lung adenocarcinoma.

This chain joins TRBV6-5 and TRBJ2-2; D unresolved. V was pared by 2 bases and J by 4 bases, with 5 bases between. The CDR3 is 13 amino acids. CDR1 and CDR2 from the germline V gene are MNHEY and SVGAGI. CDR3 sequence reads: CASSYDVTGELFF. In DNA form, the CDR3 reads TGTGCCAGCAGTTACGACGTCACCGGGGAGCTGTTTTTT.

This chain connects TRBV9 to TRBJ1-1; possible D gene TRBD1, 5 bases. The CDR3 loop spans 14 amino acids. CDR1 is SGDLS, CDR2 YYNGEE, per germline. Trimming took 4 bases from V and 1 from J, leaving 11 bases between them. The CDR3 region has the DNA TGTGCCAGCAGCTCCGGGGGGACGAACACTGAAGCTTTCTTT. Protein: CASSSGGTNTEAFF.

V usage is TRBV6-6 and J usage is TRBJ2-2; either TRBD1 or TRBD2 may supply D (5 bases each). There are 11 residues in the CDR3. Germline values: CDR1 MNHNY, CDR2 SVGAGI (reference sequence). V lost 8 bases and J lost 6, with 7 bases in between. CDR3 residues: CASGGPGELFF. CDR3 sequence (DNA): TGTGCCAGCGGGGGTCCCGGGGAGCTGTTTTTT.

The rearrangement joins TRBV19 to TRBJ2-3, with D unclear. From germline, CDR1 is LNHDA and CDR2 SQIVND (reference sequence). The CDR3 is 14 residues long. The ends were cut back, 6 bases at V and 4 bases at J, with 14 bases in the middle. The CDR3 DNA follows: TGTGCCAGTAGCCGGTGGGCCCCCGCAGATACGCAGTATTTT. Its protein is CASSRWAPADTQYF.

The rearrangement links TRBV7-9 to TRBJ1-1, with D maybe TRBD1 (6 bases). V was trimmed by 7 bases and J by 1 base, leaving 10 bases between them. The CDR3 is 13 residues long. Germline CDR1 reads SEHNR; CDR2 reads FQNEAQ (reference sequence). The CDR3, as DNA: TGTGCCAGCAACCCGACAGGGAACACTGAAGCTTTCTTT. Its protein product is CASNPTGNTEAFF.

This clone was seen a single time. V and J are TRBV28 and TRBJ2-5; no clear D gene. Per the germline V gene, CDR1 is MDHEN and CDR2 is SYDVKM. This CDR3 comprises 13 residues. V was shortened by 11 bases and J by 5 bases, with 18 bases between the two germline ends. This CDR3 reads CAAQAPSRETQYF. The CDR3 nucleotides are TGTGCCGCTCAGGCACCCTCTCGGGAGACCCAGTACTTC. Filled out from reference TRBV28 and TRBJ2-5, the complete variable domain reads DVKVTQSSRYLVKRTGEKVFLECVQDMDHENMFWYRQDPGLGLRLIYFSYDVKMKEKGDIPEGYSVSREKKERFSLILESASTNQTSMYLCAAQAPSRETQYFGPGTRLLVL.

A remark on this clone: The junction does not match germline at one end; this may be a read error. The CDR3: CASSSGQTTYEQYF. CDR3 nucleotides: TGTGCTAGCAGCTCGGGACAGACCACTTACGAGCAGTACTTC. The chain has TRBV7-7 and TRBJ2-7; 7 bases match TRBD1. This CDR3 comprises 14 residues. The germline V gene has CDR1 SSHAT and CDR2 FNYEAQ (reference sequence). The whole variable domain, filled in from reference TRBV7-7 and TRBJ2-7, reads GAGVSQSPRYKVTKRGQDVTLRCDPISSHATLYWYQQALGQGPEFLTYFNYEAQPDKSGLPSDRFSAERPEGSISTLTIQRTEQRDSAMYRCASSSGQTTYEQYFGPGTRLTVT.

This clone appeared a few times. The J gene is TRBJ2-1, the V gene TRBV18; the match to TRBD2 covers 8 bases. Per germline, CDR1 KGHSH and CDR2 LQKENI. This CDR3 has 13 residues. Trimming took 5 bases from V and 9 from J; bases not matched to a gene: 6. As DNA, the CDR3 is TGTGCCAGCTCATCGACTAGCGAAAGTGAGCAGTTCTTC. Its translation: CASSSTSESEQFF.

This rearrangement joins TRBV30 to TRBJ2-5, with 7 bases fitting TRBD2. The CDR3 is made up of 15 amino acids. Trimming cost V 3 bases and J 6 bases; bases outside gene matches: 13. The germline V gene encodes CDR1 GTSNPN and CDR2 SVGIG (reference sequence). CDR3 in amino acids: CAWRVGGRVVQTQYF. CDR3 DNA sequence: TGTGCCTGGAGGGTTGGAGGGAGGGTAGTTCAGACCCAGTACTTC.

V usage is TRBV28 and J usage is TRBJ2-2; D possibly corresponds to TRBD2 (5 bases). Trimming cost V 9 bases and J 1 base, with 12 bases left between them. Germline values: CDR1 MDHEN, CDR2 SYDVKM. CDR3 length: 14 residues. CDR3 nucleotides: TGTGCCAGTAGTATAAGCGGGAACACCGGGGAGCTGTTTTTT. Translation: CASSISGNTGELFF.

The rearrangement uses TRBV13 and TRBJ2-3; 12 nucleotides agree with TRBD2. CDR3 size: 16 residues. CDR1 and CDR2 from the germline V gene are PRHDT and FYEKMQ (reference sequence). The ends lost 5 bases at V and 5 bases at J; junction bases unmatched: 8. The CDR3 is CASSLTSGSFGDTQYF. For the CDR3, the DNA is TGTGCCAGCAGCCTGACTAGCGGGAGCTTCGGAGATACGCAGTATTTT.

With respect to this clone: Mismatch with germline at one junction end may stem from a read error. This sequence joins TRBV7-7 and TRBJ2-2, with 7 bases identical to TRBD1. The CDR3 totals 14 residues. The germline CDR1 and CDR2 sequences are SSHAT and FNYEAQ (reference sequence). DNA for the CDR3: TGTGCTAGCAGCTCACAGGGGTCCACCGGGGAGCTGTTTTTT. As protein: CASSSQGSTGELFF.

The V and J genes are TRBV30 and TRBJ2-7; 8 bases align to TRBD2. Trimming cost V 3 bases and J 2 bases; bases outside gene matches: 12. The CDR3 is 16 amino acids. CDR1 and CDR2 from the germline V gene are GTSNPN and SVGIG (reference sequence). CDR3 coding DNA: TGTGCCTGGAGCCGGACCCTTAGCGGGATTGCCTACGAGCAGTACTTC. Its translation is CAWSRTLSGIAYEQYF.

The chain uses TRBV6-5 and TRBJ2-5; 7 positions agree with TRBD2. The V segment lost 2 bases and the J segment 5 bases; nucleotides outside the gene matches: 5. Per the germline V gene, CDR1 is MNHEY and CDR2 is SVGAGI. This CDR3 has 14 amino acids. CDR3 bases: TGTGCCAGCAGTTACCGGGGGGTAGATGAGACCCAGTACTTC. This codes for CASSYRGVDETQYF.

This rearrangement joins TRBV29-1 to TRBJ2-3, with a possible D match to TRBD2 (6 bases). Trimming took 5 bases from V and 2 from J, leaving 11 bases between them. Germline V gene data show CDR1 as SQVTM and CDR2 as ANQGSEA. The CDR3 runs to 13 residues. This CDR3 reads CSVNTGVTDTQYF. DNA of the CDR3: TGCAGCGTTAACACGGGGGTCACAGATACGCAGTATTTT.

CDR3 amino acids: CASSYDRGEAFF. In DNA form, the CDR3 reads TGCGCCAGCAGCTATGACAGGGGAGAAGCTTTCTTT. The J gene is TRBJ1-1, the V gene TRBV5-1; 8 positions agree with TRBD1. CDR3 length: 12 amino acids. The germline V gene encodes CDR1 SGHRS and CDR2 YFSETQ. J was trimmed by 8 bases and V by 3 bases; bases with no gene match: 3.

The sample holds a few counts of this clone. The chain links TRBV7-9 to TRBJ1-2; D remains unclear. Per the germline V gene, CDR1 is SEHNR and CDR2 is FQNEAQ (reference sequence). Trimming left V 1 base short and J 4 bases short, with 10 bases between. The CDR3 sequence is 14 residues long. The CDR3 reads CASSLDGTPYGYTF. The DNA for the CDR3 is TGTGCCAGCAGCTTAGATGGCACCCCCTATGGCTACACCTTC.

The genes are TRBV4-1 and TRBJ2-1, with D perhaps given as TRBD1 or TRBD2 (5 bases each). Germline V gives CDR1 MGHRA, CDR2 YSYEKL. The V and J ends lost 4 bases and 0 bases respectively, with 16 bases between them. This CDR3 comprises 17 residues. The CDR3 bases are TGCGCCAGCAGCCGGGGGTACGAACACAGCTCCTACAATGAGCAGTTCTTC. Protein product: CASSRGYEHSSYNEQFF.

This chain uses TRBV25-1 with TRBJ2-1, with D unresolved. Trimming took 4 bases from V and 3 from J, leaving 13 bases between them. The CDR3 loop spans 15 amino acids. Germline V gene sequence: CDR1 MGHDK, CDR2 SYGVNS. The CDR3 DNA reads TGTGCCAGCAGTGCCTCTTTCTCAGACTACAATGAGCAGTTCTTC. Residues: CASSASFSDYNEQFF.

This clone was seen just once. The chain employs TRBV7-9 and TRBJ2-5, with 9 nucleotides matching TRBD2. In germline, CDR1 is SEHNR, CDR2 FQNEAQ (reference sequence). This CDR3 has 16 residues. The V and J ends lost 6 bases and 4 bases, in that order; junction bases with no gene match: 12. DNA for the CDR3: TGTGCCAGCAGTTTGGCTAGCGGGGCCGGTGGAGAGACCCAGTACTTC. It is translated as CASSLASGAGGETQYF.

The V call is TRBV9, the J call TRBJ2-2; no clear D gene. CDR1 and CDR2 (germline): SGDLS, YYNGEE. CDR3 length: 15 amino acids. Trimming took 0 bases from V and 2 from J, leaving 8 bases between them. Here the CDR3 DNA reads TGTGCCAGCAGCGTAGTTGGGGATAACACCGGGGAGCTGTTTTTT. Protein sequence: CASSVVGDNTGELFF.